This TCR beta chain is from a study of early stage breast cancer tumors. Study summary: Eight ER+/PR+/HER2- tumors were invasive ductal; a few were invasive lobular.

This clone was detected a few times. Its antigen is unknown. Germline V CDR1 and CDR2: SNHLY, FYNNEI. J gave up 7 bases and V 5 bases, and 5 bases lay outside the gene matches. CDR3 length: 13 amino acids. Notes on the study in general: Chain pairing and CD4, CD8 or FOXP3 expression were not captured.

Measured with immunoSEQ multiplex PCR; TCRdb has only the in-frame clones, and not every one. The sample carries under 20,000 clones, around four fifths recorded once. The rearrangement uses TRBV2 and TRBJ1-2; 9 positions match TRBD1. The sequenced sample consisted of blood. The receptor's source is a person between 65 and 80 years old with breast cancer. The CDR3 is CASSFRTGAGYTF. Here the CDR3 DNA reads TGTGCCAGCAGTTTCCGGACAGGGGCTGGCTACACCTTC.